This T cell receptor beta chain derives from a study of early T cells in non-severe SARS-CoV-2 infection (dated by TCRdb to the early 2020s). For the study in its entirety: Because TCR sequencing relied on bulk RNA taken from unsorted whole blood, pairing of alpha and beta chains was not possible. Here is what the overall study found, with its caveats: VDJdb matching was skewed toward anti-spike CD8 responses and likely underestimated virus-specific expansions by missing private and CD4 specificities.

Libraries were prepared through 5' RACE. For sequencing, a NextSeq 500 was employed. Unique molecular identifiers were attached to individual cDNA molecules in the TCR library protocol so that sequencing error and PCR bias could be corrected. Sequencing covered both TCR alpha and beta chains, and within each sample the abundances of alpha and beta sequences were tightly co-correlated. Under the source paper's analysis protocol: Decombinator V4 was used to annotate TCR sequences for V gene, J gene and CDR3. Expanded TCRs were defined as changing significantly between any two time points under a Poisson model with p below 0.0001. TCR abundances were normalised to the total number of TCRs sequenced per sample and were expressed as counts per million. TRAV1-2 paired with TRAJ12, TRAJ20 or TRAJ33 defined MAIT TCRs, while TRAV10 paired with TRAJ18 defined iNKT TCRs. VDJdb, accessed 1 November 2021, was searched for CMV, EBV and SARS-CoV-2 annotated TCRs, with TCRs annotated for multiple antigens excluded. TCRdb passed the public sequencing reads through fastp at Q25 and MiXCR, retaining productive beta sequences. Each CDR3 protein appears once, grouped with its most common genes and DNA. These V and J calls derive from TCRdb rather than the authors' analysis. In all, the sample holds over 50,000 distinct CDR3 sequences, and 11% of those were seen once. The top ten clones comprise around 1.8% of the sample.

The study was a case-control design nested within a healthcare worker cohort in London, UK, with weekly nasopharyngeal swab PCR tests and blood sampling. Healthcare workers were recruited during the week of the UK lockdown, between 23 and 31 March 2020, and followed weekly for up to roughly 16 weeks. Trimmed from V: 5 bases; trimmed from J: 3 bases; junction bases lacking a gene match: 9. Sequences SGHVS (CDR1) and FNYEAQ (CDR2) are obtained from the germline V gene. From its cysteine to its phenylalanine, the CDR3 spans 17 amino acids. Only the CDR3 DNA is retained, 51 bases long and in frame from the first base. In regard to this clonotype: Its antigen is unknown. The input lacks base qualities; no much larger clone sits a single base away.

The specimen sequenced was whole blood. This clonotype was obtained from an adult who was a healthcare worker with PCR-confirmed SARS-CoV-2 infection or an uninfected control (not recorded which). The chain uses TRBV7-6 and TRBJ2-1; 11 bases in the junction line up with TRBD2. The bases are TGTGCCAGCAGCATTGCTATAGCGGGGGGGTTCTACAATGAGCAGTTCTTC. It specifies CASSIAIAGGFYNEQFF.